The clone carrying this T cell receptor (beta chain) was observed a handful of times. Its matching antigen is unknown. As part of library construction, unique molecular identifiers were attached to individual cDNA molecules. MiXCR, run by TCRdb on the 5' RACE reads, gives a single entry per CDR3 protein. Seen here are approximately 58,000 distinct CDR3 sequences, around 10% observed once, and the top ten hold about 2.5%. The data were obtained in a study of early T cells in non-severe SARS-CoV-2 infection. About the study: Sequenced material consisted of bulk RNA (from unsorted whole blood), and chains were unpaired. Study findings and constraints: Anti-spike CD8 responses were favored by VDJdb matching, which missed private and CD4 specificities.

The V end was cut by 4 bases, the J end by 4 bases, with 7 bases between. The length of the CDR3 is 12 residues. Germline V gives CDR1 KGHSH, CDR2 LQKENI. The V call is TRBV18, the J call TRBJ1-1, with D unresolved. Sequenced material: whole blood, taken at baseline. The origin of this receptor is an adult who was a healthcare worker with PCR-confirmed SARS-CoV-2 infection or an uninfected control (not recorded which). Here the CDR3 reads CASSRPGTEAFF. The CDR3 DNA follows: TGTGCCAGCTCACGGCCGGGCACTGAAGCTTTCTTT.